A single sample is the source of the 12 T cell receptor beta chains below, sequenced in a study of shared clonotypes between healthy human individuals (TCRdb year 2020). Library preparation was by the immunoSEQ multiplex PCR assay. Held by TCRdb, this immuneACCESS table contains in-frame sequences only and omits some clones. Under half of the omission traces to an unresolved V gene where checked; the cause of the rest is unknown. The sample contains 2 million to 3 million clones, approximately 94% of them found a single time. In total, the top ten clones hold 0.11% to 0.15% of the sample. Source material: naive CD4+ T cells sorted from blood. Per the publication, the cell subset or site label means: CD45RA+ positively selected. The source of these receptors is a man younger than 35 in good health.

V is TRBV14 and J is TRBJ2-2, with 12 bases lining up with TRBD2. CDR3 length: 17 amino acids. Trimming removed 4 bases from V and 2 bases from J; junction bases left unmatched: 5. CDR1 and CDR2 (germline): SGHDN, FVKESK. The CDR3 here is CASSRPSGRANTGELFF. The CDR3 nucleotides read TGTGCCAGCAGCCGACCTAGCGGGAGGGCCAACACCGGGGAGCTGTTTTTT. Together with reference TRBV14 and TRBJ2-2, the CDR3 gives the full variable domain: EAGVTQFPSHSVIEKGQTVTLRCDPISGHDNLYWYRRVMGKEIKFLLHFVKESKQDESGMPNNRFLAERTGGTYSTLKVQPAELEDSGVYFCASSRPSGRANTGELFFGEGSRLTVL.

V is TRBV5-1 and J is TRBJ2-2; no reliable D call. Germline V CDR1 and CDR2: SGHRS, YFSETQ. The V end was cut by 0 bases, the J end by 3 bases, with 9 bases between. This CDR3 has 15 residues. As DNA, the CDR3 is TGCGCCAGCAGCTTGGACCTTAGCCACACCGGGGAGCTGTTTTTT. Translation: CASSLDLSHTGELFF.

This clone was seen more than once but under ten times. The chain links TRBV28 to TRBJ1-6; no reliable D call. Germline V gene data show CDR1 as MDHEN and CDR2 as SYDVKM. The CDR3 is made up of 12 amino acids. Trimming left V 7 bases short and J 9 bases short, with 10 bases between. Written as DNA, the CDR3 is TGTGCCAGCACCTCTTTGGGTTCACCCCTCCACTTT. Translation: CASTSLGSPLHF.

CDR3 residues: CASSRAGSGETQYF. DNA of the CDR3: TGTGCCAGCAGCCGCGCGGGGTCTGGAGAGACCCAGTACTTC. This sequence joins TRBV25-1 and TRBJ2-5; D may be TRBD2 (6 bases). V was clipped by 6 bases and J by 4 bases, with 15 bases between them. From germline, CDR1 is MGHDK and CDR2 SYGVNS. The length of the CDR3 is 14 residues. Supplemented by reference TRBV25-1 and TRBJ2-5, the full variable domain reads EADIYQTPRYLVIGTGKKITLECSQTMGHDKMYWYQQDPGMELHLIHYSYGVNSTEKGDLSSESTVSRIRTEHFPLTLESARPSHTSQYLCASSRAGSGETQYFGPGTRLLVL.

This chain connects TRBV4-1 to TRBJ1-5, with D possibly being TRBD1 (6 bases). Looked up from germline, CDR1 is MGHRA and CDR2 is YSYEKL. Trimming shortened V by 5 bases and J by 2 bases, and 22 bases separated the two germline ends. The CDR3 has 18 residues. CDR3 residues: CASSKTGGGGIGNQPQHF. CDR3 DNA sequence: TGCGCCAGCAGCAAGACGGGAGGGGGAGGGATCGGCAATCAGCCCCAGCATTTT.

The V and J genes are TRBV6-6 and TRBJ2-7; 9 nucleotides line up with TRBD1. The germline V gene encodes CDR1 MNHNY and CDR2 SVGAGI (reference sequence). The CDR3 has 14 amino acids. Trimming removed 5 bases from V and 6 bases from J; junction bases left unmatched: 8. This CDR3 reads CASSNRDRAAEQYF. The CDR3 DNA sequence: TGTGCCAGCAGTAACCGGGACAGGGCCGCCGAGCAGTACTTC.

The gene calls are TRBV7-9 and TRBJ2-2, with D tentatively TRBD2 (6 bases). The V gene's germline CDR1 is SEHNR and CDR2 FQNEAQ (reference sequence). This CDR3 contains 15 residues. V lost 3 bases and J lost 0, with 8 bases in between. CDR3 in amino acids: CASSFKRANTGELFF. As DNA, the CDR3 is TGTGCCAGCAGCTTCAAGCGGGCGAACACCGGGGAGCTGTTTTTT.

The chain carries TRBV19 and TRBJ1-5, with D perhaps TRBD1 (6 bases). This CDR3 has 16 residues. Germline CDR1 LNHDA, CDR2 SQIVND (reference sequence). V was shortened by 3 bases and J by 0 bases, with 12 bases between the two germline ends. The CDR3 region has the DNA TGTGCCAGTAGTATTTGGGGACAACTTAGCAATCAGCCCCAGCATTTT. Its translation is CASSIWGQLSNQPQHF.

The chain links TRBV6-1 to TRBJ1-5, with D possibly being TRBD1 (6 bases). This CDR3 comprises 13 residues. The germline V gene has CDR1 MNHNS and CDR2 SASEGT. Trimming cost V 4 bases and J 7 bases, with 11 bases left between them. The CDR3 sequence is CASSVGARQPQHF. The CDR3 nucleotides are TGTGCCAGCAGTGTGGGGGCGAGACAGCCCCAGCATTTT.

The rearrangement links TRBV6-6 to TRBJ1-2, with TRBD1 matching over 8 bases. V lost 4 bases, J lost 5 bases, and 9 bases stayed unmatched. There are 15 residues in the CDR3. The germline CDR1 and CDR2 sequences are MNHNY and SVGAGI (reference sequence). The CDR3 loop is CASSSGQGDTYGYTF. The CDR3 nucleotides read TGTGCCAGCAGTTCCGGACAGGGCGATACGTATGGCTACACCTTC.

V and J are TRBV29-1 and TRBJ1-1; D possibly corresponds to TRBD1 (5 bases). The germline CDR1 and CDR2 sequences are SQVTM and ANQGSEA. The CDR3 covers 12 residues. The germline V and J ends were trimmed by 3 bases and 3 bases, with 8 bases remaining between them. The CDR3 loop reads CSVESGHTEAFF. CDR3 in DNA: TGCAGCGTTGAGTCGGGACACACTGAAGCTTTCTTT.

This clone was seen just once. CDR3 amino acids: CASSNSGLQETQYF. CDR3 DNA sequence: TGCGCCAGCAGTAATTCAGGGCTCCAAGAGACCCAGTACTTC. This chain uses TRBV5-1 with TRBJ2-5, with D tentatively TRBD1 (5 bases). Germline CDR1 is SGHRS and CDR2 is YFSETQ. With 5 bases removed from V and 1 base from J, the gap between germline ends came to 12 bases. This CDR3 spans 14 amino acids.